This TCR beta chain was sequenced during a study of blood T cell repertoires in COVID-19. Study in general: Acute and convalescent COVID-19 specimens originated in the United States, Italy and Spain. The analysed material was cDNA or gDNA that came from T cells, B-cell-depleted T cells, or PBMCs.

Per the authors' pipeline: Reference gene primer amplification gave estimated nucleated cell counts. Produced via immunoSEQ multiplex PCR; TCRdb's table is partial and in-frame only. That table gives V, J and clone size, and the DNA gave D and trimming. The repertoire includes about 220,000 clones, more than 65% of them detected once, and roughly 2.4% sits in the top ten. This clonotype was obtained from a woman in her sixties or seventies with acute or convalescent COVID-19. Sequenced material: peripheral blood.

The CDR3 loop is CASTRGGNEQFF. Here the CDR3 DNA reads TGCGCCAGCACCAGAGGGGGCAATGAGCAGTTCTTC. The V gene is TRBV10-2, the J gene TRBJ2-1, with D possibly TRBD1 on 6 matching bases. V was pared by 7 bases and J by 6 bases, with 10 bases between. The germline gives CDR1 WSHSY, CDR2 SAAADI. The CDR3 runs to 12 residues.